The next 26 T cell receptor beta chains were all read from a single sample in a study of shared clonotypes between healthy human individuals. CD45RO-negative CD8 cells positively selected for CCR7 made up the naive population, which excluded terminally differentiated effector memory CD45RA+ cells. TCRdb's table, derived via immunoSEQ multiplex PCR, lists solely in-frame clones and lacks some. The data contain millions of clones, roughly 94% of them singletons. Material for sequencing was naive CD8+ T cells sorted from blood. Every receptor here comes from a man between 18 and 29 years old in good health.

The V and J genes are TRBV30 and TRBJ1-6; possibly TRBD1 for D (6 bases). Germline V gene data show CDR1 as GTSNPN and CDR2 as SVGIG (reference sequence). The V end lost 2 bases, the J end lost 0 bases, and 11 bases lay between the germline ends. CDR3 length equals 16 residues. The CDR3 nucleotides are TGTGCCTGGAGTTCAGGGGCGAGCTCCTATAATTCACCCCTCCACTTT. It specifies CAWSSGASSYNSPLHF.

This sequence joins TRBV6-5 and TRBJ2-7; D is perhaps TRBD1 (6 bases). V was pared by 4 bases and J by 3 bases, with 13 bases between. The CDR3 has 14 amino acids. Looked up from germline, CDR1 is MNHEY and CDR2 is SVGAGI. CDR3 sequence: CASSFGTNHYEQYF. The CDR3 DNA is TGTGCCAGCAGTTTCGGGACAAATCACTACGAGCAGTACTTC.

The gene calls are TRBV6-5 and TRBJ2-1, with 8 bases aligning to TRBD2. V shed 7 bases, J shed 2 bases, and the junction held 4 bases outside the gene matches. Germline V gene lookup returns CDR1 MNHEY and CDR2 SVGAGI. CDR3 size: 14 residues. CDR3 in amino acids: CASNPGLAYNEQFF. CDR3 coding DNA: TGTGCCAGCAATCCGGGACTAGCCTACAATGAGCAGTTCTTC.

Only one count was recorded for this clone. The chain links TRBV13 to TRBJ2-7, with D possibly TRBD2 on 7 matching bases. This CDR3 spans 16 amino acids. With 5 bases removed from V and 2 bases from J, the gap between germline ends came to 19 bases. In germline, CDR1 is PRHDT, CDR2 FYEKMQ (reference sequence). CDR3 sequence: CASSPTGGVGTYEQYF. The CDR3 bases are TGTGCCAGCAGCCCCACGGGGGGCGTAGGGACCTACGAGCAGTACTTC.

The chain links TRBV2 to TRBJ1-1; D might be TRBD1 (6 bases). V dropped 5 bases and J dropped 7 bases, with 17 bases sitting between them. Germline lookup yields CDR1 SNHLY and CDR2 FYNNEI. The CDR3 has 14 amino acids. The CDR3: CASSPNGGPDEAFF. As DNA, the CDR3 is TGTGCCAGCAGTCCGAATGGGGGGCCGGATGAAGCTTTCTTT.

This clone was recorded once. This sample also contains other DNA sequences that code for the same CDR3. The chain uses TRBV30 and TRBJ1-1; possibly TRBD1 for D (5 bases). CDR1 and CDR2 (germline): GTSNPN, SVGIG (reference sequence). Trimming left V 0 bases short and J 5 bases short, with 10 bases between. The CDR3 is made up of 13 amino acids. For the CDR3, the DNA is TGTGCCTGGAGTGTACCGGGGGGGACTGAAGCTTTCTTT. It translates to CAWSVPGGTEAFF.

The gene calls are TRBV28 and TRBJ1-2; 8 bases map to TRBD1. The CDR3 runs to 13 residues. V shed 8 bases and J 11 bases; nucleotides not matched to a gene: 13. CDR1 MDHEN and CDR2 SYDVKM come from the germline V gene. CDR3 residues: CASANRGRSGYTF. The CDR3 DNA sequence: TGTGCCAGCGCAAACAGGGGGAGGTCTGGTTACACCTTC.

This chain connects TRBV2 to TRBJ2-7; no firm D call. The germline V and J ends were trimmed by 7 bases and 6 bases, with 19 bases remaining between them. Germline V CDR1 and CDR2: SNHLY, FYNNEI. The CDR3 consists of 14 residues. As DNA, the CDR3 is TGTGCCAGCATGGTCGTCCCCCTTTCGGCCGAGCAGTACTTC. Translating it yields CASMVVPLSAEQYF.

The chain is built from TRBV11-1 and TRBJ2-7; D is ambiguous. Trimming removed 3 bases at V and 7 bases at J, with 13 bases between. Germline CDR1 SGHAT, CDR2 FQDESV (reference sequence). The CDR3 sequence is 13 residues long. CDR3 nucleotide sequence: TGTGCCAGCAGCTTTGCGGCCCTCTGGGAGCAGTACTTC. Amino acid sequence: CASSFAALWEQYF.

Notes on this clone: One junction end disagrees with the germline gene, perhaps due to a read error. This rearrangement joins TRBV7-7 to TRBJ2-7; the D gene is possibly TRBD2 (6 bases). This CDR3 spans 14 amino acids. CDR1 is SSHAT and CDR2 is FNYEAQ in the germline V gene (reference sequence). The DNA of the CDR3 is TGTGCTAGCAGCTTAGGGACTGGGACCTACGAGCAGTACTTC. It yields the protein CASSLGTGTYEQYF.

The J gene is TRBJ2-3, the V gene TRBV27; possibly TRBD1 for D (5 bases). Trimming cost V 3 bases and J 4 bases, with 8 bases left between them. The germline gives CDR1 MNHEY, CDR2 SMNVEV (reference sequence). The CDR3 has 13 amino acids. The CDR3: CASSFLQADTQYF. CDR3 bases: TGTGCCAGCAGTTTTTTACAGGCAGATACGCAGTATTTT.

This clone was seen once. The V and J genes are TRBV30 and TRBJ2-7; no firm D call. Germline V gene sequence: CDR1 GTSNPN, CDR2 SVGIG (reference sequence). The CDR3 contains 15 residues. Trimming removed 5 bases at V and 6 bases at J, with 23 bases between. The CDR3 DNA is TGTGCCTGGGACCTCGGTCCAGTCCTAGAGGCCGAGCAGTACTTC. Protein: CAWDLGPVLEAEQYF.

Comments on this clone: Other DNA sequences in this sample translate to the same CDR3. The V call is TRBV6-5, the J call TRBJ1-1; D uncertain. The CDR3 loop spans 13 amino acids. Germline V gives CDR1 MNHEY, CDR2 SVGAGI. V was cut by 6 bases and J by 1 base, with 9 bases left in between. CDR3 nucleotides: TGTGCCAGCAGCCCCGGCGGGAACACTGAAGCTTTCTTT. It encodes CASSPGGNTEAFF.

The chain uses TRBV11-2 and TRBJ2-2; D is possibly TRBD2 (6 bases). V lost 6 bases and J 4 bases, leaving 12 bases between the germline ends. This CDR3 comprises 14 residues. CDR1 is SGHAT, CDR2 FQNNGV, per germline. The CDR3 DNA is TGTGCCAGCAGACTGGGAGCGGGCACCGGGGAGCTGTTTTTT. Its protein product is CASRLGAGTGELFF.

This chain connects TRBV10-3 to TRBJ2-2, with 9 bases that match TRBD2. With V trimmed by 8 bases and J by 1 base, 2 bases remained unmatched. Per the germline V gene, CDR1 is ENHRY and CDR2 is SYGVKD. The CDR3 sequence is 14 residues long. The CDR3 DNA is TGTGCCATCCCTAGCGGGAAGAACACCGGGGAGCTGTTTTTT. Protein: CAIPSGKNTGELFF.

The V and J genes are TRBV27 and TRBJ2-1; D perhaps matches TRBD2 (6 bases). Between the trimmed V and J ends, which lost 8 bases and 2 bases, there was a span of 16 bases. CDR3 length: 15 residues. Germline V CDR1 and CDR2: MNHEY, SMNVEV (reference sequence). For the CDR3, the DNA is TGTGCCAGCTTAGACCGGGACTCCCCCTACAATGAGCAGTTCTTC. Translating it yields CASLDRDSPYNEQFF.

This clone was seen more than once but under ten times. The chain recombines TRBV30 with TRBJ2-2, with D hard to call. The CDR3 covers 12 residues. V shed 4 bases and J shed 5 bases, with 8 bases lying between them. CDR1 and CDR2 from the germline V gene are GTSNPN and SVGIG (reference sequence). The CDR3 sequence: CAWTDRTGELFF. The CDR3 DNA follows: TGTGCCTGGACAGATCGGACCGGGGAGCTGTTTTTT.

This chain links TRBV14 with TRBJ2-2, with unresolved D. With 1 base removed from V and 1 base from J, the gap between germline ends came to 10 bases. Germline CDR1 reads SGHDN; CDR2 reads FVKESK. CDR3 length: 16 residues. The CDR3 spells CASSQVISQNTGELFF. In DNA, the CDR3 is TGTGCCAGCAGCCAAGTCATTAGCCAGAACACCGGGGAGCTGTTTTTT.

The rearrangement joins TRBV9 to TRBJ1-2; no firm D call. With 2 bases removed from V and 4 bases from J, the gap between germline ends came to 6 bases. The germline V gene has CDR1 SGDLS and CDR2 YYNGEE. The length of the CDR3 is 12 residues. This CDR3 reads CASSVQSYGYTF. CDR3 in DNA: TGTGCCAGCAGCGTCCAAAGCTATGGCTACACCTTC. The variable domain in full, with the rest retrieved from reference TRBV9 and TRBJ1-2, is DSGVTQTPKHLITATGQRVTLRCSPRSGDLSVYWYQQSLDQGLQFLIQYYNGEERAKGNILERFSAQQFPDLHSELNLSSLELGDSALYFCASSVQSYGYTFGSGTRLTVV.

V gene TRBV4-1 combines with J gene TRBJ2-7, with 12 bases that match TRBD2. This CDR3 is built from 18 residues. The germline CDR1 and CDR2 sequences are MGHRA and YSYEKL. The J segment lost 0 bases and the V segment lost 0 bases, leaving 6 bases of the junction unmatched. This chain's CDR3 is CASSQETSGGLSSYEQYF. CDR3 DNA sequence: TGCGCCAGCAGCCAAGAGACTAGCGGGGGCCTTAGCTCCTACGAGCAGTACTTC.

V is TRBV5-6 and J is TRBJ2-5, with D perhaps matching TRBD1 (5 bases). CDR3 length equals 13 residues. The germline V gene encodes CDR1 SGHDT and CDR2 YYEEEE. The germline V and J ends were trimmed by 2 bases and 7 bases, with 12 bases remaining between them. The CDR3 nucleotides read TGTGCCAGCAGCTTAGGGCTCCAGGGGACCCAGTACTTC. It translates to CASSLGLQGTQYF. Looking up the rest from reference TRBV5-6 and TRBJ2-5 gives the full variable domain: DAGVTQSPTHLIKTRGQQVTLRCSPKSGHDTVSWYQQALGQGPQFIFQYYEEEERQRGNFPDRFSGHQFPNYSSELNVNALLLGDSALYLCASSLGLQGTQYFGPGTRLLVL.

The chain is built from TRBV4-1 and TRBJ2-3; D ambiguous. CDR1 and CDR2 from the germline V gene are MGHRA and YSYEKL. V was cut by 5 bases and J by 0 bases, with 12 bases left in between. The CDR3 runs 15 residues. CDR3 bases: TGCGCCAGCAGCTACCAAGAACTTAGCACAGATACGCAGTATTTT. This encodes CASSYQELSTDTQYF.

The chain combines TRBV7-2 with TRBJ2-3, with TRBD2 matching 10 bases. V lost 1 base to trimming and J lost 4 bases; unmatched junction nucleotides: 8. There are 17 residues in the CDR3. Germline CDR1 is SGHTA and CDR2 is FQGNSA. The CDR3 nucleotides read TGTGCCAGCAGCTTAGTTAGCGGGAGGTCCTTAGCAGATACGCAGTATTTT. Amino acids: CASSLVSGRSLADTQYF.

This chain connects TRBV27 to TRBJ2-7; TRBD1 aligns across 9 bases. CDR3 length: 14 amino acids. J was trimmed by 5 bases and V by 4 bases; bases with no gene match: 6. Germline CDR1 is MNHEY and CDR2 is SMNVEV (reference sequence). The CDR3, as DNA: TGTGCCAGCAGTTCCGGGACAGGGCTTCACGAGCAGTACTTC. Protein product: CASSSGTGLHEQYF.

Worth noting for this clone: Different DNA sequences within this sample yield the same CDR3. This chain joins TRBV10-1 and TRBJ2-7; TRBD2 is a possible D gene (6 bases). The ends were cut back, 6 bases at V and 1 base at J, with 7 bases in the middle. CDR1 and CDR2 (germline): WNHNN, SYGVQD (reference sequence). The CDR3 contains 12 residues. The CDR3 region is CASSRGSYEQYF. CDR3 sequence (DNA): TGCGCCAGCAGCCGGGGGTCCTACGAGCAGTACTTC.

The CDR3: CASSDGLAGTQYF. CDR3 nucleotides: TGTGCCAGCAGTGATGGACTGGCCGGGACCCAGTACTTC. The rearrangement uses TRBV25-1 and TRBJ2-5; D perhaps matches TRBD2 (5 bases). V gave up 3 bases and J gave up 7 bases, with 12 bases separating them. Germline CDR1 and CDR2: MGHDK and SYGVNS. The CDR3 consists of 13 residues.